This TCR beta chain was profiled in a study of cytomegalovirus exposure and HLA in healthy donors. Findings of the study overall: A missense DCLRE1C variant was associated with V- and J-gene trimming of TCR beta chains in a later analysis, and an independent cohort replicated the association. In a later analysis, TCR association rates varied by HLA locus: DRB1 most, HLA-C fewest. Most TCRs appeared rarely, but some public TCRs recurred in many donors.

CDR1 SGHRS and CDR2 YFSETQ come from the germline V gene. CDR3 length equals 16 residues. J was trimmed by 2 bases and V by 3 bases; bases with no gene match: 2. Primers: 60 Vbeta forward and 13 Jbeta reverse. Sequencing was performed with immunoSEQ multiplex PCR; in TCRdb, only in-frame clones are kept and a portion is missing. The sample shows about 120,000 clones, 60% to 85% of them seen only once. Turning to this clone: Antigen specificity is unknown.

Input material: PBMCs. The receptor comes from a woman aged 35 to 49 in good health and CMV-seropositive. The V call is TRBV5-1, the J call TRBJ2-5; 15 nucleotides line up with TRBD2. CDR3 sequence reads: CASSYGLAGGQETQYF. The CDR3 DNA follows: TGCGCCAGCAGCTATGGACTAGCGGGAGGGCAAGAGACCCAGTACTTC.